These 12 T cell receptor beta chains were sequenced from one sample in a study of beta chain features in type 1 diabetes. Their antigens are not known. Findings and limits, study-wide: All four CD4+ subsets from Type 1 diabetes patients carried moderately but significantly shorter TCRB CDR3s.

The study reverse transcribed the entire isolated RNA, so it sequenced expressed TCRB transcripts. Sequenced by immunoSEQ multiplex PCR; TCRdb stores in-frame clones only, minus some. This sample carries 150,000 or so clones, around 8.3% of them seen once, and the ten largest clones take approximately 0.54%. Input material: central memory CD4+ T cells from blood. These receptors came from a woman younger than 30 with type 1 diabetes.

This clone was seen repeatedly, ten times or more. The chain couples TRBV6-6 to TRBJ2-5, with 9 bases matching TRBD1. Germline V gene data show CDR1 as MNHNY and CDR2 as SVGAGI (reference sequence). The CDR3 runs to 13 residues. V lost 5 bases and J lost 14; bases outside the gene matches: 12. This chain's CDR3 is CASSPTPGQGGYF. The DNA for the CDR3 is TGTGCCAGCAGTCCAACCCCGGGACAGGGTGGATACTTC.

This clone came up a few times. This rearrangement joins TRBV7-2 to TRBJ2-5; tentative D call: TRBD2 (5 bases). The germline V gene has CDR1 SGHTA and CDR2 FQGNSA. Trimming removed 2 bases from V and 6 bases from J, with 10 bases in between. The CDR3 is 13 residues long. The CDR3 spells CASSLIREKTQYF. The CDR3 coding sequence is TGTGCCAGCAGCTTAATTAGGGAGAAGACCCAGTACTTC.

The chain employs TRBV10-2 and TRBJ1-6; 9 positions match TRBD1. Trimming removed 9 bases from V and 5 bases from J; junction bases left unmatched: 5. Per the germline V gene, CDR1 is WSHSY and CDR2 is SAAADI. The CDR3 covers 14 residues. In DNA form, the CDR3 reads TGCGCCAGTAACAGGGGGCTAGATAATTCACCCCTCCACTTT. Translated, it gives CASNRGLDNSPLHF.

This chain uses TRBV7-9 with TRBJ2-7, with D perhaps matching TRBD1 (5 bases). Germline V CDR1 and CDR2: SEHNR, FQNEAQ (reference sequence). The CDR3 runs 16 residues. The V end was cut by 5 bases, the J end by 2 bases, with 19 bases between. The CDR3 is CASSTPGQGQTYEQYF. The CDR3 nucleotides read TGTGCCAGCAGCACCCCGGGCCAGGGCCAAACCTACGAGCAGTACTTC.

The CDR3, as DNA: TGTGCCAGTAGCATTGGCAGGGGGCGTGATAATTTGGCCGGGGAGCTGTTTTTT. The encoded protein is CASSIGRGRDNLAGELFF. The rearrangement uses TRBV19 and TRBJ2-2; 8 bases match TRBD1. The germline V gene encodes CDR1 LNHDA and CDR2 SQIVND (reference sequence). The V gene end was trimmed by 6 bases and the J gene end by 6 bases; junction bases not matched to a gene: 18. The CDR3 is made up of 18 amino acids.

The chain links TRBV11-3 to TRBJ2-7, with 11 bases lining up with TRBD2. Trimming cost V 4 bases and J 5 bases; bases outside gene matches: 13. This CDR3 comprises 17 residues. Germline V lookup: CDR1 SGHNT, CDR2 YENEEA. CDR3 nucleotide sequence: TGTGCCAGCAGCTGGGGGATTACTAGCGGGAGTACGGACGAGCAGTACTTC. Amino acid sequence: CASSWGITSGSTDEQYF.

This clone occurred a few times. The chain carries TRBV25-1 and TRBJ2-2; 10 bases agree with TRBD2. The CDR3 runs to 15 residues. The trim removed 5 bases at V and 0 bases at J, leaving 0 bases unmatched. Germline V gene data show CDR1 as MGHDK and CDR2 as SYGVNS. CDR3 in DNA: TGTGCCAGCAGTAGCGGGAGGGCGAACACCGGGGAGCTGTTTTTT. As protein: CASSSGRANTGELFF.

This clone was seen a few times. J is TRBJ2-6 and V is TRBV7-6; no clear D gene. The germline V gene has CDR1 SGHVS and CDR2 FNYEAQ. The ends were cut back, 5 bases at V and 3 bases at J, with 11 bases in the middle. The CDR3 runs to 15 residues. This chain's CDR3 is CASSPNSGGANVLTF. CDR3 bases: TGTGCCAGCAGCCCAAATTCGGGTGGGGCCAACGTCCTGACTTTC.

The CDR3 sequence is CASRGSGNTIYF. CDR3 coding DNA: TGTGCCAGCAGGGGCAGTGGAAACACCATATATTTT. The chain joins TRBV6-5 to TRBJ1-3; D is undetermined. V was pared by 6 bases and J by 3 bases, with 6 bases between. This CDR3 is 12 amino acids long. Germline V lookup: CDR1 MNHEY, CDR2 SVGAGI.

In this sample, this clone turned up a few times. The gene calls are TRBV7-3 and TRBJ2-1, with TRBD2 matching 8 bases. V was pared by 5 bases and J by 5 bases, with 8 bases of the junction left unmatched. The CDR3 runs to 15 residues. Germline CDR1 reads SGHTA; CDR2 reads FQGTGA. The CDR3 bases are TGTGCCAGCAGCGGAGGGACTAGTTTACACAATGAGCAGTTCTTC. It specifies CASSGGTSLHNEQFF.

The V gene is TRBV7-8, the J gene TRBJ2-1, with a possible D match to TRBD2 (6 bases). V was pared by 5 bases and J by 3 bases, with 14 bases between. This CDR3 contains 15 residues. CDR1 SGHVS and CDR2 FQNEAQ come from the germline V gene. CDR3 sequence reads: CASSPPRGVYNEQFF. CDR3 nucleotide sequence: TGTGCCAGCAGCCCTCCTCGCGGGGTCTACAATGAGCAGTTCTTC.

This clone was found a few times. The genes are TRBV6-5 and TRBJ2-2, with 8 bases lining up with TRBD2. The CDR3 is 15 residues long. Germline V CDR1 and CDR2: MNHEY, SVGAGI. The junction had 7 bases not matched to a gene; V was cut back by 6 bases and J by 4 bases. For the CDR3, the DNA is TGTGCCAGCAGACCGACTAGCGCGGGCACCGGGGAGCTGTTTTTT. This translates into CASRPTSAGTGELFF.